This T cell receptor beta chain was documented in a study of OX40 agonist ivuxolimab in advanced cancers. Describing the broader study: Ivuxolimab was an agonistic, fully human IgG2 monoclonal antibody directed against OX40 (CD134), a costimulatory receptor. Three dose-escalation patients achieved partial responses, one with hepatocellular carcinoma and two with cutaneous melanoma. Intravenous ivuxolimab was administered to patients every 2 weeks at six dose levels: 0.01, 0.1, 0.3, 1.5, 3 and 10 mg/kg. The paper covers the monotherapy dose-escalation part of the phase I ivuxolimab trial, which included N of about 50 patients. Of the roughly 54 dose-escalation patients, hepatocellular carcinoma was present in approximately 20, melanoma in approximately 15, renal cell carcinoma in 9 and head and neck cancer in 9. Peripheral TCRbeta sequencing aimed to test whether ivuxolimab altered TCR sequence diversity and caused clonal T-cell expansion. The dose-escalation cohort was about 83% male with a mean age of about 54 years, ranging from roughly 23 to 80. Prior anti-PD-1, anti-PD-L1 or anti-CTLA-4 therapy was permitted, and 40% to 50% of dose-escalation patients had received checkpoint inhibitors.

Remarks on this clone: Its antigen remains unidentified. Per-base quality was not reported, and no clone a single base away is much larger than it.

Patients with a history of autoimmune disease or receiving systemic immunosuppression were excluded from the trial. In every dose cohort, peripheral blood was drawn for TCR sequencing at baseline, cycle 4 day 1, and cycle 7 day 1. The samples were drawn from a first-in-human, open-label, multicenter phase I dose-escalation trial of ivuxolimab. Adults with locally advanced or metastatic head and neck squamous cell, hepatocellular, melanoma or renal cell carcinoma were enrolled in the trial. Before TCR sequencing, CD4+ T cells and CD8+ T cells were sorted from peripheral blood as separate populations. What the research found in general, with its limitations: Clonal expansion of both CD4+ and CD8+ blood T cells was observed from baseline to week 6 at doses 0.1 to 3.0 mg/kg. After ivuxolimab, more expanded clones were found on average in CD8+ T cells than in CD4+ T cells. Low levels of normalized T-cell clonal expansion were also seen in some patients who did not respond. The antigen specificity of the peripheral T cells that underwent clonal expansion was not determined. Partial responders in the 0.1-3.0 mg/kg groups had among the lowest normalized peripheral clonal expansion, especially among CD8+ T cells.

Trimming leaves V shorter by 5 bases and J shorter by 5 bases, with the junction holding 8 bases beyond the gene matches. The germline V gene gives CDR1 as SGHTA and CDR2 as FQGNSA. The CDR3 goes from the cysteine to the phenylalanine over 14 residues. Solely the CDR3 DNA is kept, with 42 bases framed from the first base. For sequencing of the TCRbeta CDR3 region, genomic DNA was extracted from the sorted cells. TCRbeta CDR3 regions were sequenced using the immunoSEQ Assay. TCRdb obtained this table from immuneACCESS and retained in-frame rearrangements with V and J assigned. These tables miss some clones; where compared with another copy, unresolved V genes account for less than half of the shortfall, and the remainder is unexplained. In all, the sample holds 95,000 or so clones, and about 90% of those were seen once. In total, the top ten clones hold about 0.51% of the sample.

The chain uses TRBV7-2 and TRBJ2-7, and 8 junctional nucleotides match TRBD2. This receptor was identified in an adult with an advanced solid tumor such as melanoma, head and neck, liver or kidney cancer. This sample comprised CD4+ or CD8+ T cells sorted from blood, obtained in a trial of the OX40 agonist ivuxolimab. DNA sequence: TGTGCCAGCAGCCCTACAACGGGAGGGGACGAGCAGTACTTC. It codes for CASSPTTGGDEQYF.